These 28 T cell receptor beta chains share one sample of origin, sequenced in a study of cytomegalovirus exposure and HLA in healthy donors. Primers for the PCR totalled 60 Vbeta and 13 Jbeta. The repertoire was sequenced with immunoSEQ multiplex PCR; TCRdb's copy has only in-frame clones and lacks some. The sample has roughly 240,000 clones, roughly 85% seen once. Sequencing input: PBMCs. The source of these receptors is a girl aged 2 to 9 in good health and CMV-seronegative.

Notes on this clone: Germline and junction disagree at one end, which may indicate a read error. V usage is TRBV5-4 and J usage is TRBJ2-3; 11 bases are shared with TRBD2. CDR3 size: 16 residues. Germline CDR1 and CDR2: SGHNT and YYREEE (reference sequence). The DNA for the CDR3 is TGTGCCAGCAGTTATATCCTAGCGGGAGGCACGGATACGCAGTATTTT. Protein: CASSYILAGGTDTQYF. The full variable domain, its missing parts supplied by reference TRBV5-4 and TRBJ2-3, is ETGVTQSPTHLIKTRGQQVTLRCSSQSGHNTVSWYQQALGQGPQFIFQYYREEENGRGNFPPRFSGLQFPNYSSELNVNALELDDSALYLCASSYILAGGTDTQYFGPGTRLTVL.

The rearrangement joins TRBV7-9 to TRBJ2-1; 9 bases match TRBD2. Germline V gene data show CDR1 as SEHNR and CDR2 as FQNEAQ (reference sequence). J lost 2 bases, V lost 5 bases, and 4 bases had no gene match. The CDR3 consists of 15 residues. CDR3 bases: TGTGCCAGCAGCAATAGCGGGGGAGCCTACAATGAGCAGTTCTTC. As protein: CASSNSGGAYNEQFF.

The chain recombines TRBV6-5 with TRBJ1-2; no reliable D call. V dropped 6 bases and J dropped 2 bases, with 7 bases sitting between them. The germline V gene encodes CDR1 MNHEY and CDR2 SVGAGI. The CDR3 covers 12 residues. The CDR3 DNA is TGTGCCAGCAGCCAGTTGAACTATGGCTACACCTTC. It translates to CASSQLNYGYTF.

This chain connects TRBV11-2 to TRBJ2-7; 14 bases are a match to TRBD2. The germline gives CDR1 SGHAT, CDR2 FQNNGV. V shed 1 base, J shed 4 bases, and the junction held 6 bases outside the gene matches. The CDR3 is 17 amino acids. CDR3 sequence reads: CASSLGTGLAGVYEQYF. CDR3 bases: TGTGCCAGCAGCTTAGGAACGGGACTAGCGGGAGTTTACGAGCAGTACTTC.

The DNA of the CDR3 is TGTGCCAGCAGCGGGGGCCACAATGAGCAGTTCTTC. This sequence encodes CASSGGHNEQFF. V is TRBV5-4 and J is TRBJ2-1; tentatively, D is TRBD1 (6 bases). Germline values: CDR1 SGHNT, CDR2 YYREEE (reference sequence). Trimming cost V 4 bases and J 5 bases, with 7 bases left between them. The CDR3 totals 12 residues.

The V gene is TRBV6-1, the J gene TRBJ2-2; a possible D gene is TRBD2 (5 bases). The CDR3 contains 14 residues. Between the trimmed V and J ends, which lost 5 bases and 5 bases, there was a span of 12 bases. Germline V gene lookup returns CDR1 MNHNS and CDR2 SASEGT. This CDR3 reads CASSTPSRTGELFF. Here the CDR3 DNA reads TGTGCCAGCAGTACGCCTAGCCGAACCGGGGAGCTGTTTTTT.

The DNA for the CDR3 is TGTGCCAGCAGCCGCCGGACAGGGCGGGGCACAGATACGCAGTATTTT. This gives the protein CASSRRTGRGTDTQYF. This chain uses TRBV11-2 with TRBJ2-3; 8 bases map to TRBD1. The CDR3 runs to 16 residues. V lost 5 bases and J lost 1; bases outside the gene matches: 8. CDR1 and CDR2 from the germline V gene are SGHAT and FQNNGV.

This clone came up a few times. V is TRBV7-2 and J is TRBJ2-7, with 7 positions matching TRBD2. The V gene end was trimmed by 2 bases and the J gene end by 6 bases; junction bases not matched to a gene: 10. CDR3 length equals 15 residues. Germline V gives CDR1 SGHTA, CDR2 FQGNSA. The CDR3 DNA is TGTGCCAGCAGCTTAACGGTGCGGGGGTCCAGCGAGCAGTACTTC. Its translation: CASSLTVRGSSEQYF.

In its sample, this clone was seen once. This chain connects TRBV11-1 to TRBJ2-7, with D tentatively TRBD1 (5 bases). The CDR3 sequence is 13 residues long. V shed 5 bases and J shed 4 bases, with 12 bases lying between them. Germline V gene data show CDR1 as SGHAT and CDR2 as FQDESV (reference sequence). CDR3 residues: CASSPSDKYEQYF. The CDR3 nucleotides read TGTGCCAGCAGCCCCTCGGACAAATACGAGCAGTACTTC.

The chain has TRBV5-6 and TRBJ2-1, with TRBD2 identical over 7 bases. The length of the CDR3 is 13 residues. Germline V lookup: CDR1 SGHDT, CDR2 YYEEEE. The V gene end was trimmed by 1 base and the J gene end by 9 bases; junction bases not matched to a gene: 4. Here the CDR3 DNA reads TGTGCCAGCAGCTTGAGACTAGCATTTGAGCAGTTCTTC. This codes for CASSLRLAFEQFF.

The chain links TRBV11-2 to TRBJ1-1; the match to TRBD1 covers 10 bases. The CDR3 runs to 15 residues. After removal of 6 bases from V and 0 bases from J, the junction contained 4 bases not matched to a gene. The germline CDR1 and CDR2 sequences are SGHAT and FQNNGV. In DNA, the CDR3 is TGTGCCAGCAGTAGGACAGGGGGTGTGAACACTGAAGCTTTCTTT. Protein product: CASSRTGGVNTEAFF.

This sequence joins TRBV30 and TRBJ1-3, with a possible D match to TRBD1 (5 bases). The CDR3 runs 15 residues. Per germline, CDR1 GTSNPN and CDR2 SVGIG (reference sequence). The V and J ends lost 4 bases and 1 base respectively, with 14 bases between them. The CDR3 spells CAWNPIGGSGNTIYF. The CDR3 nucleotides are TGTGCCTGGAACCCAATCGGGGGGTCTGGAAACACCATATATTTT.

The chain joins TRBV6-6 to TRBJ2-5; 9 nucleotides line up with TRBD2. The CDR3 sequence is 15 residues long. Germline CDR1 and CDR2: MNHNY and SVGAGI (reference sequence). Unmatched junction bases numbered 4, after V lost 0 bases and J lost 5 bases. CDR3 bases: TGTGCCAGCAGTTACTCGACTAGCGGCAGGGAGACCCAGTACTTC. Its translation: CASSYSTSGRETQYF.

This sequence joins TRBV14 and TRBJ2-2; D not resolved. V was trimmed by 4 bases and J by 3 bases, leaving 6 bases between them. Germline lookup yields CDR1 SGHDN and CDR2 FVKESK. The CDR3 sequence is 13 residues long. CDR3: CASSLIYTGELFF. DNA for the CDR3: TGTGCCAGCAGCCTTATTTACACCGGGGAGCTGTTTTTT.

V gene TRBV6-1 combines with J gene TRBJ2-5; 8 bases are shared with TRBD1. This CDR3 contains 16 residues. Germline V lookup: CDR1 MNHNS, CDR2 SASEGT. V trimming: 3 bases; J trimming: 1 base; junction bases outside the gene matches: 7. The DNA of the CDR3 is TGTGCCAGCAGTGAGCCGGGACAGGTCCTCCAAGAGACCCAGTACTTC. This gives the protein CASSEPGQVLQETQYF.

The chain couples TRBV19 to TRBJ1-1; D unclear. Trimming took off 0 bases at V and 8 bases at J, with 13 bases between the two ends. Per germline, CDR1 LNHDA and CDR2 SQIVND (reference sequence). The CDR3 has 14 residues. CDR3 loop: CASSIDPRPKEAFF. CDR3 DNA sequence: TGTGCCAGTAGTATAGATCCCAGGCCGAAAGAAGCTTTCTTT. Complete variable domain (other parts from reference TRBV19 and TRBJ1-1): DGGITQSPKYLFRKEGQNVTLSCEQNLNHDAMYWYRQDPGQGLRLIYYSQIVNDFQKGDIAEGYSVSREKKESFPLTVTSAQKNPTAFYLCASSIDPRPKEAFFGQGTRLTVV.

The J gene is TRBJ2-6, the V gene TRBV19; possibly TRBD1 for D (6 bases). Germline V gene data show CDR1 as LNHDA and CDR2 as SQIVND (reference sequence). The CDR3 is 16 amino acids. V was pared by 5 bases and J by 0 bases, with 11 bases between. The CDR3 spells CASSLTGSSGANVLTF. CDR3 in DNA: TGTGCCAGTAGTTTGACAGGTTCCTCTGGGGCCAACGTCCTGACTTTC.

The genes are TRBV6-5 and TRBJ2-1, with D possibly TRBD2 on 5 matching bases. Per the germline V gene, CDR1 is MNHEY and CDR2 is SVGAGI. V was trimmed by 2 bases and J by 2 bases, leaving 13 bases between them. CDR3 size: 16 residues. CDR3 in DNA: TGTGCCAGCAGTTACCGGGGTCCAAGGGCCTACAATGAGCAGTTCTTC. Translating it yields CASSYRGPRAYNEQFF.

The chain employs TRBV5-4 and TRBJ2-7; 11 bases are a match to TRBD1. This CDR3 has 16 residues. Per the germline V gene, CDR1 is SGHNT and CDR2 is YYREEE (reference sequence). Trimming took 4 bases from V and 3 from J; bases not matched to a gene: 9. The CDR3 loop reads CASSPETGTGGYEQYF. The DNA of the CDR3 is TGTGCCAGCAGCCCCGAAACCGGGACAGGGGGCTACGAGCAGTACTTC.

The chain couples TRBV27 to TRBJ2-7; 12 positions agree with TRBD1. Germline lookup yields CDR1 MNHEY and CDR2 SMNVEV (reference sequence). The V segment lost 6 bases and the J segment 0 bases; nucleotides outside the gene matches: 3. The CDR3 is made up of 15 amino acids. CDR3 protein: CASSRGQGASYEQYF. The CDR3 DNA follows: TGTGCCAGCAGCCGGGGACAGGGGGCCTCCTACGAGCAGTACTTC.

The V and J genes are TRBV4-1 and TRBJ2-1; 10 nucleotides line up with TRBD2. Germline CDR1 and CDR2: MGHRA and YSYEKL. V shed 1 base, J shed 3 bases, and the junction held 3 bases outside the gene matches. The CDR3 is made up of 16 amino acids. The CDR3 coding sequence is TGCGCCAGCAGCCAAGGTAGCGGGGGGTACTACAATGAGCAGTTCTTC. It specifies CASSQGSGGYYNEQFF.

The chain links TRBV6-6 to TRBJ1-5; possibly TRBD1 for D (5 bases). CDR1 is MNHNY and CDR2 is SVGAGI in the germline V gene (reference sequence). The CDR3 covers 15 residues. The V and J ends lost 7 bases and 0 bases respectively, with 13 bases between them. CDR3 region: CASTPTGNSNQPQHF. In DNA, the CDR3 is TGTGCCAGCACCCCCACAGGTAATAGCAATCAGCCCCAGCATTTT.

The chain joins TRBV7-2 to TRBJ2-7; the match to TRBD2 covers 9 bases. The CDR3 runs to 15 residues. The germline gives CDR1 SGHTA, CDR2 FQGNSA. The trim removed 2 bases at V and 3 bases at J, leaving 5 bases unmatched. The DNA for the CDR3 is TGTGCCAGCAGCTTATCCTCGCGGGGGGGCTACGAGCAGTACTTC. It specifies CASSLSSRGGYEQYF.

J is TRBJ2-7 and V is TRBV30; D remains unclear. With 0 bases removed from V and 6 bases from J, the gap between germline ends came to 15 bases. The CDR3 covers 14 residues. The V gene's germline CDR1 is GTSNPN and CDR2 SVGIG (reference sequence). CDR3 sequence reads: CAWSVLVSSREQYF. Written as DNA, the CDR3 is TGTGCCTGGAGTGTACTTGTATCCTCGCGCGAGCAGTACTTC.

The CDR3 region has the DNA TGTGCCAGCAGCCCGTCGGTCACCGGGGAGCTGTTTTTT. It yields the protein CASSPSVTGELFF. The V call is TRBV9, the J call TRBJ2-2; no firm D call. Trimming took 4 bases from V and 4 from J, leaving 8 bases between them. The germline gives CDR1 SGDLS, CDR2 YYNGEE. This CDR3 is built from 13 residues.

V and J are TRBV2 and TRBJ1-1; D might be TRBD1 (5 bases). The germline V and J ends were trimmed by 6 bases and 1 base, with 9 bases remaining between them. This CDR3 region has 13 residues. Germline lookup yields CDR1 SNHLY and CDR2 FYNNEI. CDR3 in amino acids: CASRRDRNTEAFF. In DNA, the CDR3 is TGTGCCAGCAGACGCGACAGGAACACTGAAGCTTTCTTT.

The chain is built from TRBV25-1 and TRBJ1-2; D is unclear. Trimming pared 6 bases from V and 12 bases from J, leaving 20 bases between. CDR1 is MGHDK and CDR2 is SYGVNS in the germline V gene. The CDR3 length is 13 residues. The CDR3 bases are TGTGCCAGCAGCGGACGGAGAGAGGGCGAAAACACCTTC. Translated, it gives CASSGRREGENTF.

The chain links TRBV6-5 to TRBJ2-6, with 8 bases identical to TRBD1. This CDR3 region has 15 residues. The V gene end was trimmed by 6 bases and the J gene end by 3 bases; junction bases not matched to a gene: 4. Germline V gene sequence: CDR1 MNHEY, CDR2 SVGAGI. CDR3 bases: TGTGCCAGCAGCCGAGGGACAGGTGGGGCCAACGTCCTGACTTTC. As protein: CASSRGTGGANVLTF.